These T cell receptor beta chains were read from a single sample in a study of naive and memory T cell subsets. TCRdb reanalysed the UMI-ligation and nested PCR reads using MiXCR and keeps one entry per CDR3 protein. The sample lists about 18,000 distinct CDR3 sequences; 8.7% were seen once. Sequencing used central memory CD8+ T cells from blood. The receptors come from a human donor in good health. Both conserved end residues are part of each CDR3. The D gene is left open where the match is weak. The size field is filled for only some rows; it gives once, few, many or a size class.

d_call	j_call	v_call	clone_size	cdr3_nt	cdr3_aa
.	TRBJ2-3	TRBV6-2/TRBV6-3	many	TGTGCCAGTGGAGAGTCCGAAACAGATACGCAGTATTTT	CASGESETDTQYF
.	TRBJ1-2	TRBV5-6	many	TGTGCCAGCAGCTTTGGGCTCCAAGCGGCTGGCTACACCTTC	CASSFGLQAAGYTF
TRBD1	TRBJ1-2	TRBV13	.	TGTGCCAGCAGCAGGACAGGGTATTTTGGCTACACCTTC	CASSRTGYFGYTF
.	TRBJ2-1	TRBV6-2/TRBV6-3	many	TGTGCCAGCAGTTTAGCGGAGAGCTCCTACAATGAGCAGTTCTTC	CASSLAESSYNEQFF
.	TRBJ2-3	TRBV4-2	many	TGTGCCAGCAGCCTCACCCGGGGGGCCACAGATACGCAGTATTTT	CASSLTRGATDTQYF
.	TRBJ1-5	TRBV12-3/TRBV12-4	many	TGTGCCAGCAGTTTGATAGGGACCCAGCCCCAGCATTTT	CASSLIGTQPQHF
.	TRBJ2-5	TRBV2	many	TGTGCCCGGAGGGACAGACCGGGAGAGACCCAGTACTTC	CARRDRPGETQYF
.	TRBJ2-5	TRBV20-1	few	TGCAGTGCTAGAGATCTAATGACGGACTCAGAGACCCAGTACTTC	CSARDLMTDSETQYF
.	TRBJ2-3	TRBV28	many	TGTGCCAGCAGTGACCCTTGGGGAGCAGATACGCAGTATTTT	CASSDPWGADTQYF
.	TRBJ1-1	TRBV5-4	.	TGTGCCAGCAGCTCTATCAAGAACACTGAAGCTTTCTTT	CASSSIKNTEAFF
.	TRBJ1-1	TRBV12-3/TRBV12-4	few	TGTGCCAGCCGCCCGGCCGGCACTGAAGCTTTCTTT	CASRPAGTEAFF
.	TRBJ1-1	TRBV5-1	.	TGCGCCAGCAGCAAGAAGGGTCTTGAAGCTTTCTTT	CASSKKGLEAFF
TRBD1	TRBJ1-5	TRBV2	few	TGTGCCAGCAGGGCGGGACAGGGTTCTCAGCCCCAGCATTTT	CASRAGQGSQPQHF
.	TRBJ1-5	TRBV4-3	.	TGCGCCAGCAGCAAAGTTTACACTTCTCATCAGCCCCAGCATTTT	CASSKVYTSHQPQHF
.	TRBJ2-7	TRBV3-1	.	TGTGCCAGCAGCCTTGGTGCAGCAGGAGGTTACGAGCAGTACTTC	CASSLGAAGGYEQYF
.	TRBJ1-1	TRBV12-3/TRBV12-4	many	TGTGCCAGCAGTCTCACTCGGATGAACACTGAAGCTTTCTTT	CASSLTRMNTEAFF
.	TRBJ1-6	TRBV4-3	.	TGCGCCAGCAGCCAAGCTGGACACCTCCCCTCGGCACCCCTCCACTTT	CASSQAGHLPSAPLHF
.	TRBJ1-5	TRBV4-2	few	TGTGCCAGCAGCCGGGACAACAATCAGCCCCAGCATTTT	CASSRDNNQPQHF